Listed here are 12 T cell receptor beta chains from one sample, sequenced in a study of memory CD4+ T cells and cytomegalovirus serostatus (dated by TCRdb to between 2017 and 2020). A FACSAria II was used to sort memory CD4+ T cells, defined as single viable CD3+CD4+CD8-CD45RO+ cells. The receptor library was made with the immunoSEQ multiplex PCR assay. TCRdb limited this immuneACCESS table to in-frame rearrangements with V and J called. A share of clones is missing; checked studies link under half to unresolved V genes, and the rest is unexplained. This sample comprises just over 40,000 clones, around 79% of them detected only once. The ten largest clonotypes hold approximately 0.79% of the sample. Source material: memory CD4+ T cells from blood. The receptors originated from an adult in good health and CMV-seronegative.

The chain recombines TRBV9 with TRBJ2-2, with D perhaps TRBD2 (5 bases). Per germline, CDR1 SGDLS and CDR2 YYNGEE. V lost 0 bases to trimming and J lost 7 bases, with 16 bases between them. This CDR3 is 16 amino acids long. This CDR3 reads CASSVGPSLRDGELFF. In nucleotides, the CDR3 is TGTGCCAGCAGCGTAGGGCCCTCGCTGAGGGACGGGGAGCTGTTTTTT.

CDR3 protein: CASSDTGGADTQYF. Here the CDR3 DNA reads TGTGCCAGCAGTGATACAGGGGGCGCAGATACGCAGTATTTT. V and J are TRBV25-1 and TRBJ2-3, with 9 nucleotides matching TRBD1. This CDR3 spans 14 amino acids. Trimming took 3 bases from V and 4 from J; bases not matched to a gene: 2. CDR1 is MGHDK, CDR2 SYGVNS, per germline.

In this sample, this clone turned up a few times. This chain uses TRBV15 with TRBJ2-7; D gene ambiguous. V was clipped by 0 bases and J by 2 bases, with 14 bases between them. The CDR3 has 16 amino acids. In germline, CDR1 is LNHNV, CDR2 YYDKDF (reference sequence). The CDR3 nucleotides are TGTGCCACCAGCAGAGATCGGAAGACGGCCACCTACGAGCAGTACTTC. It encodes CATSRDRKTATYEQYF.

The chain recombines TRBV6-6 with TRBJ1-2, with 8 bases matching TRBD1. The CDR3 spans 16 residues. Germline V gene sequence: CDR1 MNHNY, CDR2 SVGAGI (reference sequence). With V trimmed by 7 bases and J by 3 bases, 13 bases remained unmatched. The CDR3 sequence: CASIKGGTGEYYGYTF. The DNA for the CDR3 is TGTGCCAGCATTAAGGGCGGGACAGGAGAATACTATGGCTACACCTTC.

This clone has only a few counts. The gene calls are TRBV6-1 and TRBJ1-1; tentatively, D is TRBD1 (5 bases). Germline V gene data show CDR1 as MNHNS and CDR2 as SASEGT. Trimming shortened V by 7 bases and J by 4 bases, and 16 bases separated the two germline ends. The length of the CDR3 is 14 residues. The CDR3 here is CASTRGQKGTEAFF. The CDR3 DNA reads TGTGCCAGCACAAGGGGCCAAAAGGGCACTGAAGCTTTCTTT.

This chain uses TRBV19 with TRBJ2-1; D may match TRBD1 or TRBD2 (5 bases each). The CDR3 spans 14 residues. Trimming left V 2 bases short and J 7 bases short, with 12 bases between. The germline CDR1 and CDR2 sequences are LNHDA and SQIVND (reference sequence). The CDR3 coding sequence is TGTGCCAGTAGTATAACGGGACCCTCGAATGAGCAGTTCTTC. Translated, it gives CASSITGPSNEQFF. Full variable domain (rest looked up from reference TRBV19 and TRBJ2-1): DGGITQSPKYLFRKEGQNVTLSCEQNLNHDAMYWYRQDPGQGLRLIYYSQIVNDFQKGDIAEGYSVSREKKESFPLTVTSAQKNPTAFYLCASSITGPSNEQFFGPGTRLTVL.

The chain employs TRBV10-2 and TRBJ1-4, with TRBD1 matching 7 bases. Germline CDR1 WSHSY, CDR2 SAAADI. V lost 7 bases, J lost 3 bases, and 2 bases stayed unmatched. CDR3 length equals 13 residues. CDR3 loop: CASTGQPNEKLFF. DNA of the CDR3: TGCGCCAGCACGGGACAGCCTAATGAAAAACTGTTTTTT.

The chain is built from TRBV7-9 and TRBJ2-1; D call uncertain. Germline V CDR1 and CDR2: SEHNR, FQNEAQ (reference sequence). The CDR3 spans 14 residues. V lost 4 bases to trimming and J lost 4 bases, with 11 bases between them. The CDR3 DNA follows: TGTGCCAGCAGCTCCCTTACCCGTTACAATGAGCAGTTCTTC. Translation gives CASSSLTRYNEQFF.

The chain links TRBV18 to TRBJ2-1; D unresolved. Germline values: CDR1 KGHSH, CDR2 LQKENI. The CDR3 runs 12 residues. The V end was cut by 3 bases, the J end by 5 bases, with 5 bases between. CDR3 residues: CASSPRNNEQFF. In DNA form, the CDR3 reads TGTGCCAGCTCACCGCGAAACAATGAGCAGTTCTTC.

The chain couples TRBV4-1 to TRBJ1-1; maybe TRBD1 (6 bases). This CDR3 spans 13 amino acids. The germline V gene has CDR1 MGHRA and CDR2 YSYEKL. V lost 2 bases and J 3 bases, leaving 7 bases between the germline ends. Here the CDR3 reads CASSQNRDTEAFF. The CDR3 DNA reads TGCGCCAGCAGCCAAAACAGGGACACTGAAGCTTTCTTT.

This clone has only one observation. The rearrangement links TRBV11-2 to TRBJ1-4; TRBD1 aligns across 9 bases. Germline V lookup: CDR1 SGHAT, CDR2 FQNNGV. The CDR3 spans 17 residues. With V trimmed by 1 base and J by 6 bases, 9 bases remained unmatched. CDR3 region: CASSLGQVDRGYEKLFF. CDR3 sequence (DNA): TGTGCCAGCAGCTTAGGGCAGGTGGACAGGGGATATGAAAAACTGTTTTTT.

V usage is TRBV19 and J usage is TRBJ1-2; unclear D gene. V dropped 3 bases and J dropped 0 bases, with 5 bases sitting between them. Germline V lookup: CDR1 LNHDA, CDR2 SQIVND (reference sequence). The CDR3 extends over 13 amino acids. The CDR3 here is CASSIGANYGYTF. The DNA for the CDR3 is TGTGCCAGTAGTATCGGAGCTAACTATGGCTACACCTTC.